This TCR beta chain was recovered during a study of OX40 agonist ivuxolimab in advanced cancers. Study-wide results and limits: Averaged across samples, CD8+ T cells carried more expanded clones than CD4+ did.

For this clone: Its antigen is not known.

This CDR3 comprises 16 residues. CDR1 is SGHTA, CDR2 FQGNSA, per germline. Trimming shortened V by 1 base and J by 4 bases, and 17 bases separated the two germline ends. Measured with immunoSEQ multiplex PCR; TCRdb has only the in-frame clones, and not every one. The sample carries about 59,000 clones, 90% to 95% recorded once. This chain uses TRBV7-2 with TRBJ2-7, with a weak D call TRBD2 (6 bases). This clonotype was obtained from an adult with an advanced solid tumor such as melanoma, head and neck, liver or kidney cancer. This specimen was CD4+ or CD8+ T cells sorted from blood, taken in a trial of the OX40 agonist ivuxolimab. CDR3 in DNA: TGTGCCAGCAGCTTAGGTTACGGGAGAGCTGTTTACGAGCAGTACTTC. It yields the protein CASSLGYGRAVYEQYF. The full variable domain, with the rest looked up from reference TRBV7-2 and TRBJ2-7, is GAGVSQSPSNKVTEKGKDVELRCDPISGHTALYWYRQSLGQGLEFLIYFQGNSAPDKSGLPSDRFSAERTGGSVSTLTIQRTQQEDSAVYLCASSLGYGRAVYEQYFGPGTRLTVT.